This T cell receptor beta chain was documented in a study of T cells in localized non-small cell lung cancer. Whole-study findings and limits: Uninvolved neighboring lung showed the greatest T cell clonality, exceeding tumor.

The CDR3 has 15 amino acids. V lost 2 bases to trimming and J lost 3 bases, with 13 bases between them. Germline V gene lookup returns CDR1 LGHNA and CDR2 YSLEER. As to this clone: Its antigen is not known.

Some clones are missing from TCRdb's copy, which holds only in-frame ones; the method was immunoSEQ multiplex PCR. This table holds about 26,000 clones, 82% found once. This TCR came from a woman aged 35-70 years with stage I lung adenocarcinoma. Specimen: peripheral blood, collected before any cancer treatment. The chain employs TRBV4-3 and TRBJ1-1; perhaps TRBD1 as D (5 bases). CDR3 DNA: TGCGCCAGCAGCCAACGGACATCTGGAGACACTGAAGCTTTCTTT. Its protein is CASSQRTSGDTEAFF.